A selection of T cell receptor beta chains follows, all from one sample in a study of cytomegalovirus exposure and HLA in healthy donors. The table came from immunoSEQ multiplex PCR; TCRdb's copy has only in-frame clones and leaves some out. Counted here are under 150,000 clones, roughly a tenth occurring once; the ten biggest clones make up roughly 3%. The specimen was PBMCs. Receptors were obtained from a man in his thirties or forties in good health and CMV-seronegative. Each CDR3 is given with its conserved first and last residue. Each record gives: D gene, V gene, J gene, clone size, CDR3 protein, CDR3 DNA. A D gene is named only where the DNA matches it firmly. Clone size, where shown, is once, few, many, or a class for clones that have expanded.

TRBD2	TRBV28	TRBJ2-1	.	CASSWQASGPYNEQFF	TGTGCCAGCAGCTGGCAGGCTAGCGGGCCTTACAATGAGCAGTTCTTC
.	TRBV6-1	TRBJ2-7	.	CASRAQSSYEQYF	TGTGCCAGCAGGGCACAGAGCTCCTACGAGCAGTACTTC
TRBD1	TRBV5-1	TRBJ2-7	few	CASSWDRGSEQYF	TGCGCCAGCAGCTGGGACAGGGGTAGCGAGCAGTACTTC
.	TRBV4-1	TRBJ1-2	few	CASSPTETENYGYTF	TGCGCCAGCAGCCCTACCGAGACAGAGAACTATGGCTACACCTTC
.	TRBV27	TRBJ1-5	.	CASSIAGSLGQPQHF	TGTGCCAGCAGTATAGCCGGGTCTCTTGGGCAGCCCCAGCATTTT
.	TRBV9	TRBJ1-4	medium-sized	CASNFRSGVGVGKLFF	TGTGCCAGCAACTTCCGATCGGGGGTCGGGGTCGGAAAACTGTTTTTT
.	TRBV5-5	TRBJ1-2	.	CASSLSGRGGGYTF	TGTGCCAGCAGCTTGTCTGGCAGGGGTGGTGGCTACACCTTC
.	TRBV30	TRBJ1-6	.	CAWSAGTPRSPLHF	TGTGCCTGGAGTGCGGGGACACCACGATCACCCCTCCACTTT
.	TRBV6-5	TRBJ2-5	few	CASSVQGRVYF	TGTGCCAGCAGTGTACAGGGTCGGGTGTACTTC
TRBD2	TRBV15	TRBJ2-7	.	CATSRAGGSSYEQYF	TGTGCCACCAGCAGAGCGGGGGGGAGCTCCTACGAGCAGTACTTC
TRBD2	TRBV5-4	TRBJ2-7	.	CASSSLAGDYEQYF	TGTGCCAGCAGCAGCCTAGCGGGGGATTACGAGCAGTACTTC
.	TRBV6-5	TRBJ1-1	few	CASSSFTEAFF	TGTGCCAGCAGTTCGTTCACTGAAGCTTTCTTT
TRBD1	TRBV7-9	TRBJ1-1	.	CASSPDRFLGEAFF	TGTGCCAGCAGCCCGGACAGGTTTTTAGGTGAAGCTTTCTTT
.	TRBV1	TRBJ1-4	.	CTSSHPDRDNEKLFF	TGCACCAGCAGCCATCCCGACAGGGATAATGAAAAACTGTTTTTT
.	TRBV6-5	TRBJ1-1	.	CASSYNRMNTEAFF	TGTGCCAGCAGTTACAACAGAATGAACACTGAAGCTTTCTTT
.	TRBV10-1	TRBJ2-1	.	CASSEGSGRSYNEQFF	TGCGCCAGCAGTGAGGGTAGCGGACGCTCCTACAATGAGCAGTTCTTC
.	TRBV11-2	TRBJ1-1	.	CASSLGSASDLLTEAFF	TGTGCCAGCAGCTTAGGGTCCGCCAGCGACCTACTGACTGAAGCTTTCTTT
TRBD1	TRBV5-1	TRBJ1-4	.	CASSLTGGNEKLFF	TGCGCCAGCAGCCTCACAGGGGGTAATGAAAAACTGTTTTTT
TRBD1	TRBV6-6	TRBJ1-4	.	CASSYGQGANEKLFF	TGTGCCAGCAGTTACGGACAGGGGGCCAACGAAAAACTGTTTTTT
TRBD1	TRBV5-1	TRBJ2-7	few	CASSLPRTGSYEQYF	TGCGCCAGCAGCTTGCCTCGGACAGGCTCCTACGAGCAGTACTTC
TRBD2	TRBV6-5	TRBJ2-3	few	CASSYSRLAGLDTQYF	TGTGCCAGCAGTTACTCGCGACTAGCGGGATTGGATACGCAGTATTTT
TRBD2	TRBV19	TRBJ2-1	few	CASSLAGRKNNEQFF	TGTGCCAGTAGCTTAGCGGGGCGAAAGAACAATGAGCAGTTCTTC
.	TRBV19	TRBJ2-7	.	CASSLDSNYEQYF	TGTGCCAGTAGTCTCGACAGCAACTACGAGCAGTACTTC
TRBD1	TRBV5-6	TRBJ1-5	few	CASSLGTVRDQPQHF	TGTGCCAGCAGCTTAGGGACAGTTAGAGATCAGCCCCAGCATTTT
.	TRBV19	TRBJ2-7	few	CASSRTYGTEQYF	TGTGCCAGTAGTAGGACTTACGGCACCGAGCAGTACTTC
.	TRBV6-5	TRBJ2-1	.	CASSYSRDRMYNEQFF	TGTGCCAGCAGTTACTCGAGAGACAGGATGTACAATGAGCAGTTCTTC
.	TRBV9	TRBJ1-3	few	CASSVATGSAGNTIYF	TGTGCCAGCAGCGTAGCTACGGGGAGTGCTGGAAACACCATATATTTT
.	TRBV5-5	TRBJ2-6	once	CASSLDTFGGANVLTF	TGTGCCAGCAGCTTAGACACCTTCGGTGGGGCCAACGTCCTGACTTTC
TRBD1	TRBV7-2	TRBJ2-2	.	CASSFTGAGELFF	TGTGCCAGCAGCTTTACAGGGGCCGGGGAGCTGTTTTTT
TRBD1	TRBV19	TRBJ2-7	few	CASSNFGTGSNEQYF	TGTGCCAGTAGTAACTTTGGGACAGGGTCTAACGAGCAGTACTTC
TRBD1	TRBV30	TRBJ1-2	few	CAWRTGGNYGYTF	TGTGCCTGGCGGACAGGGGGAAACTATGGCTACACCTTC
.	TRBV7-2	TRBJ1-3	.	CASSLVAGQGNTIYF	TGTGCCAGCAGCTTAGTGGCAGGGCAAGGAAACACCATATATTTT
.	TRBV7-9	TRBJ1-1	.	CASSRNNRGEAFF	TGTGCCAGCAGCCGTAACAACCGAGGTGAAGCTTTCTTT
.	TRBV6-1	TRBJ2-7	few	CASSVRWSGEFYEQYF	TGTGCCAGCAGTGTACGTTGGTCGGGAGAGTTTTACGAGCAGTACTTC
.	TRBV12-5	TRBJ1-1	few	CASGLVLGAVFKNTEAFF	TGTGCTAGTGGTTTGGTATTGGGGGCGGTTTTTAAGAACACTGAAGCTTTCTTT
TRBD1	TRBV19	TRBJ1-5	few	CASRDRVDQPQHF	TGTGCCAGTAGGGACAGGGTTGATCAGCCCCAGCATTTT
TRBD2	TRBV5-5	TRBJ2-5	.	CASSPARGGETQYF	TGTGCCAGCAGCCCGGCGCGGGGGGGGGAGACCCAGTACTTC
TRBD2	TRBV27	TRBJ2-3	few	CASSLGGGWGDLVTQYF	TGTGCCAGCAGTTTAGGCGGGGGATGGGGCGATCTGGTTACGCAGTATTTT
.	TRBV28	TRBJ2-1	few	CASRGGSYNEQFF	TGTGCCAGCAGGGGGGGATCCTACAATGAGCAGTTCTTC
TRBD1	TRBV6-5	TRBJ1-4	.	CASSPDRGRVEKLFF	TGTGCCAGCAGCCCGGACAGGGGGCGGGTTGAAAAACTGTTTTTT
TRBD2	TRBV5-1	TRBJ2-7	.	CASSPSGDSYEQYF	TGCGCCAGCAGTCCTAGCGGGGACTCCTACGAGCAGTACTTC
.	TRBV28	TRBJ1-2	.	CAGSTAVGHGYTF	TGTGCCGGCTCGACGGCAGTGGGGCATGGCTACACCTTC
TRBD1	TRBV5-1	TRBJ1-2	few	CASSTPPWDRVTYGYTF	TGCGCCAGCAGCACGCCCCCATGGGACAGGGTAACCTATGGCTACACCTTC
.	TRBV30	TRBJ1-4	few	CAWSVRRQGGEKLFF	TGTGCCTGGAGTGTACGTAGGCAGGGCGGCGAAAAACTGTTTTTT
.	TRBV7-9	TRBJ1-5	.	CASSPGGGNQPQHF	TGTGCCAGCAGCCCCGGCGGAGGGAACCAGCCCCAGCATTTT
TRBD2	TRBV29-1	TRBJ2-2	few	CSGGGTGELFF	TGCAGCGGGGGGGGGACCGGGGAGCTGTTTTTT
.	TRBV6-5	TRBJ1-2	.	CASSSATVYGYTF	TGTGCCAGCAGTTCCGCGACAGTCTATGGCTACACCTTC
TRBD1	TRBV7-9	TRBJ2-1	.	CASSLQDRLSEQFF	TGTGCCAGCAGCTTACAGGACAGGCTGAGTGAGCAGTTCTTC
.	TRBV5-8	TRBJ2-7	few	CASSFRVSYEQYF	TGTGCCAGCAGCTTCCGGGTGTCCTACGAGCAGTACTTC
TRBD1	TRBV6-1	TRBJ1-1	.	CASSEGGTGWPAFF	TGTGCCAGCAGTGAAGGTGGGACAGGGTGGCCAGCTTTCTTT
TRBD1	TRBV7-9	TRBJ1-4	.	CASSLAGGGNEKLFF	TGTGCCAGCAGCTTAGCAGGGGGCGGGAATGAAAAACTGTTTTTT
TRBD1	TRBV9	TRBJ1-1	few	CASSVGDRANTEAFF	TGTGCCAGCAGCGTAGGGGACAGGGCGAACACTGAAGCTTTCTTT
.	TRBV9	TRBJ1-3	.	CASSSRQFFSGNTIYF	TGTGCCAGCAGCTCTCGACAGTTTTTCTCTGGAAACACCATATATTTT
.	TRBV2	TRBJ2-5	few	CASSDGGATQETQYF	TGTGCCAGCAGCGATGGGGGGGCTACTCAAGAGACCCAGTACTTC